Below are 16 T cell receptor beta chains sequenced from a single sample in a study of OX40 agonist ivuxolimab in advanced cancers. Here immunoSEQ multiplex PCR was the method, and the copy in TCRdb shows in-frame clones only, minus some. Of roughly 96,000 clones listed, under 85% were seen once; the top ten hold around 5.5%. The sample consisted of CD4+ or CD8+ T cells sorted from blood, taken in a trial of the OX40 agonist ivuxolimab. These receptors came from an adult with an advanced solid tumor such as melanoma, head and neck, liver or kidney cancer.

The chain carries TRBV7-2 and TRBJ2-3; TRBD1 agrees at 8 bases. V trimming: 8 bases; J trimming: 0 bases; junction bases outside the gene matches: 10. The germline V gene has CDR1 SGHTA and CDR2 FQGNSA. The length of the CDR3 is 16 residues. CDR3 protein: CASGHRTGFSTDTQYF. DNA of the CDR3: TGTGCCAGCGGACATAGGACAGGGTTTAGCACAGATACGCAGTATTTT.

This chain joins TRBV6-5 and TRBJ2-3, with TRBD2 as a possible D gene (6 bases). Trimming removed 4 bases from V and 5 bases from J, with 10 bases in between. From germline, CDR1 is MNHEY and CDR2 SVGAGI. The CDR3 runs 13 residues. The CDR3 region is CASSLLARDTQYF. In nucleotides, the CDR3 is TGTGCCAGCAGTTTGCTAGCGCGAGATACGCAGTATTTT.

CDR3 DNA: TGTGCCAGCAGTTCGGGAGGGCCCTACGAGCAGTACTTC. Translation gives CASSSGGPYEQYF. The chain has TRBV7-8 and TRBJ2-7; 8 bases agree with TRBD2. CDR3 size: 13 residues. V shed 6 bases, J shed 2 bases, and the junction held 3 bases outside the gene matches. Germline CDR1 is SGHVS and CDR2 is FQNEAQ.

The V and J genes are TRBV5-4 and TRBJ2-3; possibly TRBD2 for D (6 bases). V lost 2 bases to trimming and J lost 5 bases, with 15 bases between them. Germline values: CDR1 SGHNT, CDR2 YYREEE (reference sequence). The CDR3 covers 15 residues. CDR3 coding DNA: TGTGCCAGCAGCTTAACTGGAGGGCAGGGAGATACGCAGTATTTT. Amino acids: CASSLTGGQGDTQYF. The complete variable domain, with remaining parts taken from reference TRBV5-4 and TRBJ2-3, reads ETGVTQSPTHLIKTRGQQVTLRCSSQSGHNTVSWYQQALGQGPQFIFQYYREEENGRGNFPPRFSGLQFPNYSSELNVNALELDDSALYLCASSLTGGQGDTQYFGPGTRLTVL.

The J gene is TRBJ2-7, the V gene TRBV11-2; D is undetermined. The germline V gene encodes CDR1 SGHAT and CDR2 FQNNGV. CDR3 size: 14 residues. The ends were cut back, 1 base at V and 2 bases at J, with 9 bases in the middle. The CDR3 reads CASSLVYIAYEQYF. In nucleotides, the CDR3 is TGTGCCAGCAGCTTAGTTTACATAGCCTACGAGCAGTACTTC.

The chain links TRBV7-2 to TRBJ1-1; tentative D call: TRBD1 (6 bases). CDR1 is SGHTA and CDR2 is FQGNSA in the germline V gene. The CDR3 extends over 12 amino acids. V lost 5 bases and J 7 bases, leaving 11 bases between the germline ends. The CDR3 sequence: CASSHGQHEAFF. DNA of the CDR3: TGTGCCAGCAGCCATGGACAGCATGAAGCTTTCTTT.

Remarks on this clone: The junction departs from germline at one end; a sequencing error may be responsible. V usage is TRBV25-1 and J usage is TRBJ2-7, with D perhaps TRBD1 or TRBD2 (5 bases each). The CDR3 sequence is 11 residues long. Germline values: CDR1 MGHDK, CDR2 SYGVNS. CDR3 nucleotides: TGTGCCAGTCCTGGGGCCGGGACCTTAGGGTTC. Translating gives CASPGAGTLGF.

The genes are TRBV30 and TRBJ1-1; no clear D. The CDR3 length is 12 residues. In germline, CDR1 is GTSNPN, CDR2 SVGIG (reference sequence). Trimming removed 0 bases at V and 11 bases at J, with 13 bases between. The CDR3 here is CAWSVPLGGAFF. The CDR3 DNA sequence: TGTGCCTGGAGTGTACCCCTGGGAGGGGCTTTCTTT.

V is TRBV6-6 and J is TRBJ2-5; D gene unclear. Deletions cut 0 bases from V and 4 bases from J, with 3 bases between. Germline CDR1 MNHNY, CDR2 SVGAGI (reference sequence). This CDR3 contains 12 residues. CDR3 coding DNA: TGTGCCAGCAGTTACTCAGGAGAGACCCAGTACTTC. Translation: CASSYSGETQYF.

This rearrangement joins TRBV7-3 to TRBJ1-1, with 7 nucleotides matching TRBD1. CDR3 size: 15 residues. V was clipped by 5 bases and J by 1 base; unmatched bases: 7. Germline values: CDR1 SGHTA, CDR2 FQGTGA. CDR3 DNA: TGTGCCAGCAGCCCCGACAGGGTAGGGAACACTGAAGCTTTCTTT. This translates into CASSPDRVGNTEAFF.

The chain recombines TRBV19 with TRBJ2-3; 9 positions match TRBD2. V shed 8 bases and J 5 bases; nucleotides not matched to a gene: 8. This CDR3 contains 14 residues. The germline V gene has CDR1 LNHDA and CDR2 SQIVND (reference sequence). The CDR3 DNA sequence: TGTGCCAGTGCGGCGGGAGGGGTTGGAGATACGCAGTATTTT. As protein: CASAAGGVGDTQYF.

The rearrangement uses TRBV6-5 and TRBJ1-2, with 11 positions matching TRBD1. The CDR3 covers 15 residues. The J segment lost 8 bases and the V segment lost 6 bases, leaving 11 bases of the junction unmatched. Germline CDR1 reads MNHEY; CDR2 reads SVGAGI. CDR3 nucleotides: TGTGCCAGCAGATCTGGTAGGGGGACAGGGGGAGGCTACACCTTC. Protein: CASRSGRGTGGGYTF.

The chain carries TRBV5-6 and TRBJ2-7; 7 bases are shared with TRBD1. This CDR3 comprises 14 residues. V was pared by 4 bases and J by 6 bases, with 10 bases of the junction left unmatched. Germline CDR1 SGHDT, CDR2 YYEEEE. This chain's CDR3 is CASSAEYRGFEQYF. The CDR3 region has the DNA TGTGCCAGCAGCGCGGAGTACAGGGGATTCGAGCAGTACTTC.

This clone was counted a single time. This sequence joins TRBV29-1 and TRBJ1-1; 8 nucleotides align to TRBD1. The CDR3 sequence is 11 residues long. V shed 4 bases, J shed 7 bases, and the junction held 2 bases outside the gene matches. From germline, CDR1 is SQVTM and CDR2 ANQGSEA. The chain's CDR3 is CSVAGGSEAFF. The CDR3 DNA reads as TGCAGCGTTGCAGGGGGCAGTGAAGCTTTCTTT.

The CDR3 DNA is TGCGCCAGCGGACTAGCGGGGGACAATGAGCAGTTCTTC. It encodes CASGLAGDNEQFF. This chain joins TRBV5-1 and TRBJ2-1; 13 bases line up with TRBD2. Germline CDR1 SGHRS, CDR2 YFSETQ. V lost 7 bases and J lost 5; bases outside the gene matches: 0. CDR3 length equals 13 residues.

The chain is built from TRBV5-6 and TRBJ1-2, with D unresolved. The germline gives CDR1 SGHDT, CDR2 YYEEEE. The CDR3 runs to 11 residues. V was clipped by 0 bases and J by 13 bases, with 10 bases between them. CDR3 coding DNA: TGTGCCAGCAGCTTGGACAGTTCCTGCACCTTC. This codes for CASSLDSSCTF.